The clone carrying this T cell receptor beta chain was seen just once. Antigen unknown. This sample stems from a study of Graves' ophthalmopathy and Graves' hyperthyroidism. Study context: Upon initial diagnosis and before any treatment, peripheral blood was collected.

General study results and limits: Most expanded clonotypes in thyroid above 0.001 frequency also showed up in blood.

Amplification of the TCR beta CDR3 regions used RNA transcripts (as template). Amplification began with first-round RT-PCR using HTBI primers, then second-round multiplex PCR was performed. TCRdb used MiXCR to reprocess the multiplex PCR reads, holding one entry per CDR3 protein. The table shows 400,000 or so distinct CDR3 sequences, with 17% occurring only once. The junction had 8 bases not matched to a gene; V was cut back by 4 bases and J by 1 base. Germline CDR1 MNHEY, CDR2 SVGAGI. The CDR3 sequence is 16 residues long. This TCR was recovered from an adult woman with stable Graves' hyperthyroidism. The sequencing sample was made of peripheral blood. The V and J genes are TRBV6-5 and TRBJ1-2; 8 nucleotides agree with TRBD1. The CDR3 DNA sequence: TGTGCCAGCAGTTCCTCCCAGGGGGCGTATAACTATGGCTACACCTTC. It codes for CASSSSQGAYNYGYTF.